This TCR beta chain was documented in a study of blood T cells in healthy people across ages (dated by TCRdb to about 2015). In the study overall: In model experiments, template switching captured roughly one uniquely barcoded TCR beta cDNA molecule for every two T cells. The study analyzed two additional independent replicas of 1 million unique cDNA reads from the same blood draw for two donors, one aged 18 to 30 and one aged 80 or older. The study measured age-related changes in TCR beta repertoire diversity using deep sequencing normalized with unique cDNA molecular identifiers. Four age groups were formed from the donors: young (average around 15 years), middle-aged (approximately 41), aged (62) and long-lived (about 80). Points the paper makes about the study in general: Compared with the aged group, the long-lived group had more naive CD4+ T cells, fewer expanded clones and increased TCR diversity, a pattern suggesting age selection. A strong correlation was found between observed TCR beta diversity and the percentage of naive T cells measured by flow cytometry. As age increased, observed TCR beta diversity per million T cells dropped in a roughly linear way, and a significant reduction was already evident by age around 41. Because the CMV infection status of the donors was unknown, age-related changes in expanded clonotypes may potentially have been confounded. Estimates of total diversity from one million sequenced T cells were regarded as lower bounds and underestimates. Since profiling was done on bulk unsorted PBMCs, naive and antigen-experienced compartments could not be conclusively compared.

Systemically healthy Caucasian individuals from Russia, 39 in total and aged roughly 6 to 95 years, were included as donors. Around 10 milliliters of peripheral blood were collected from each donor into EDTA-treated Vacutainer tubes. PBMCs were isolated by Ficoll-Paque density-gradient centrifugation, with at least 6 million obtained per sample. Trizol reagent was used to extract total RNA from the PBMCs, yielding at least 6 micrograms per sample. The percentages of naive CD45RAhigh/CD27high T cells were determined by flow cytometry on a PBMC aliquot from every donor. Only a few counts were recorded for this clonotype. What this receptor recognizes is not known. Nothing much larger sits one base from this clone, and base qualities are not available. Library construction relied on 5' RACE. Sequencing used an Illumina HiSeq 2500. A second PCR of roughly 6 to 11 cycles was run with a J-beta primer mix and a sample-barcoded 5' primer. A template-switch 5' adaptor carrying 12 random nucleotides introduced a unique molecular identifier onto each TCR beta cDNA molecule. Each sample yielded at least 2.5 million CDR3-containing paired-end reads. All of the RNA was converted into first-strand cDNA using the Mint cDNA synthesis kit, with a TRBC-specific oligonucleotide serving as the primer. All cDNA was treated with uracil-DNA glycosylase and then went through a first 18-cycle PCR with the universal primers M1SS and BC2_uni_R. The authors' analysis ran thus. Normalization of each sample was performed by random selection of 1 million high-quality reads, each carrying a distinct molecular identifier. Reads with shared molecular identifiers were discarded instead of being binned into consensus sequences. MiTCR, set to a Q25 quality threshold and the strictest error-elimination algorithm, was used for CDR3 identification, clonotype clustering and error correction. A nonparametric unseen species model with Euler transformation was used to estimate a lower bound on total TCR beta diversity. TCRdb reanalyzed the raw reads on its own, using fastp at Q25 for trimming and MiXCR for clone calling, and kept in-frame beta chains. CDR3 protein duplicates are merged, each entry listing the most common genes and DNA. Here the V and J calls rest on TCRdb's processing, not on the authors' analysis. Counted in this sample were over 500,000 distinct CDR3 sequences; roughly a quarter of them appeared once. The leading ten clones occupy 3% to 4.5% of the sample.

V loses 6 bases, J loses 8 bases, and the germline ends lie 16 bases apart. Inclusive of the bounding cysteine and phenylalanine, the CDR3 is 13 residues long. Only the CDR3 portion is preserved as DNA: 39 bases, with reading frame beginning at the first base. CDR1 SNHLY and CDR2 FYNNEI are derived from the germline V gene. This sample was also put to use in a study of T cells of mothers and their children. The second investigation adds: Nine systemically healthy Caucasian individuals served as donors, namely three mothers together with their six children. cDNA synthesis consumed the entire amount of extracted RNA, loaded at roughly 1.5 ug RNA in each 15 ul reaction. In the second PCR, the M1S primer added sample barcodes and 2-4 random nucleotides. Each mother yielded over 8.5 million TCR beta CDR3 reads and each child about 3 million reads. TCR recombination output is similarly shaped by thymic selection in related and unrelated pairs, with a minor effect exerted by inherited differences. Related mother-child pairs always showed normalized repertoire overlap that was slightly higher than in unrelated mother-child pairs, though the difference was never significant. With a sensitivity of about 100 clones per million clonotypes, no persistent microchimeric T cell clones were detected. In the study, deep NGS was used to compare the TCR beta repertoires of mothers and children, and features distinguishing related mother-child pairs from unrelated individuals were sought. Mothers averaged approximately 40 +/- 4 years of age and children averaged about 10 +/- 4 years. After adapters were ligated using NEBNext reagents, the libraries underwent 100+100 nt paired-end sequencing on an Illumina HiSeq 2000. To avoid cross-contamination, the mother libraries and the child libraries were prepared a month apart and sequenced in separate runs. Between roughly 500,000 and 2,300,000 distinct TCR beta clonotypes were identified per donor. Naive TCR beta clonotypes were estimated from low-frequency clonotypes matched to each donor's FACS-determined naive share, without sorting.

Input material: blood. The chain is encoded by TRBV2 joined to TRBJ1-2; the D gene is perhaps TRBD1, from 6 matching bases. The TCR comes from a boy aged 2 to 10 in good health. The nucleotide sequence is TGTGCCAGCAGCGGAAGGGCAGGGGACGGCTACACCTTC. Translated, it reads CASSGRAGDGYTF.